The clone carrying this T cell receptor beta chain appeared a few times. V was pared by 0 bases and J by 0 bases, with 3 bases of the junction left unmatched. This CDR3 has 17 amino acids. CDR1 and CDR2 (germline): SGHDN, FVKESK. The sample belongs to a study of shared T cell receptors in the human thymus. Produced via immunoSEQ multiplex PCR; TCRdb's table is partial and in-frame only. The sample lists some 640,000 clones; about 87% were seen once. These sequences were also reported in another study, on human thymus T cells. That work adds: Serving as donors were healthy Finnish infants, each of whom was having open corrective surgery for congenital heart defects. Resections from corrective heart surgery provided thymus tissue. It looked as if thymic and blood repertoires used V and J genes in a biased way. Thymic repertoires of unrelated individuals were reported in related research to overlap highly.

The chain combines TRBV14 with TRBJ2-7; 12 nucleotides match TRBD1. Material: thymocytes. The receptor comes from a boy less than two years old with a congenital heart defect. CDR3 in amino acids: CASSQDRDRGRSYEQYF. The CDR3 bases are TGTGCCAGCAGCCAAGACCGGGACAGGGGGCGCTCCTACGAGCAGTACTTC.